This TCR beta chain appears in the sequencing data of a study of healthy donors' naive CD4 and CD8 T cells. This clonotype came up once. Its antigen remains unidentified. One end of the junction varies from germline; a read error may be responsible. Each TCR library used roughly 510 ng of total RNA and a linear amplification protocol. The authors' processing: Sequencing covered around 71,000 rearranged alpha-chain transcripts across about five healthy donors. TCRdb reprocessed the reads via MiXCR and lists one record per CDR3 protein. These V and J calls are TCRdb output, not the study's own analysis. The table records 150,000 to 200,000 distinct CDR3 sequences, around 70% of them present only once. The germline V gene encodes CDR1 LNHDA and CDR2 SQIVND (reference sequence). CDR3 length: 15 residues. Findings and caveats of the study: Positive CDR3 charge linked to CD4+ cells, negative to CD8+ cells. About 13% of CD4/CD8 propensity variance appeared explained by V, J and CDR3 charge.

This TCR came from a pool of human donors in good health; the sample pools cells from several healthy donors. The chain recombines TRBV19 with TRBJ2-7; possibly TRBD1 for D (5 bases). Sequencing was carried out using naive CD4+ and CD8+ T cells sorted from blood, pooled from several donors. As DNA, the CDR3 is TGTGCCGGTAGTATCGGTGGGCAGGGTATCTACGAGCAGTACTTC. This encodes CAGSIGGQGIYEQYF. The variable domain in full, completed from reference TRBV19 and TRBJ2-7, reads DGGITQSPKYLFRKEGQNVTLSCEQNLNHDAMYWYRQDPGQGLRLIYYSQIVNDFQKGDIAEGYSVSREKKESFPLTVTSAQKNPTAFYLCAGSIGGQGIYEQYFGPGTRLTVT.